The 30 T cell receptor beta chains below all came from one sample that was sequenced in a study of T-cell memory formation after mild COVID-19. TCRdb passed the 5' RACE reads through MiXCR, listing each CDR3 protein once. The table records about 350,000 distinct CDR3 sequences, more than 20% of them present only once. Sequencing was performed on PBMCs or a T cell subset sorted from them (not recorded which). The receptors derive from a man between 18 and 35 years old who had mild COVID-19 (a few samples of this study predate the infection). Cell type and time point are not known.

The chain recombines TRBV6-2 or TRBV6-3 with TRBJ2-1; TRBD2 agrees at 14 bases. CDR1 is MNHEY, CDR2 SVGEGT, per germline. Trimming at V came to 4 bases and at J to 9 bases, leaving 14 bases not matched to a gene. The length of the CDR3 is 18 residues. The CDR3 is CASSFRLAGGPGLGEQFF. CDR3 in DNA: TGTGCCAGCAGTTTCAGACTAGCGGGGGGGCCAGGCTTGGGTGAGCAGTTCTTC.

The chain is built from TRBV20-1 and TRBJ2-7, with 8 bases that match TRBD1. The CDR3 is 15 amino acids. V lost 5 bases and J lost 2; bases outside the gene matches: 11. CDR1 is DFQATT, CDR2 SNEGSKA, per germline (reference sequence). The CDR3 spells CSAPGGDRSPYEQYV. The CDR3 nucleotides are TGCAGTGCTCCGGGTGGGGACAGGTCCCCCTACGAGCAGTACGTC.

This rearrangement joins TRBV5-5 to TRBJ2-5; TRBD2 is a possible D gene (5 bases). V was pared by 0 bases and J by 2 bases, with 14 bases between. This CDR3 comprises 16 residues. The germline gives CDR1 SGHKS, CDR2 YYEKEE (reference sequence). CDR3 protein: CASSLGVHGGQETQYF. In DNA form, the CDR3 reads TGTGCCAGCAGCTTGGGGGTCCACGGCGGGCAAGAGACCCAGTACTTC.

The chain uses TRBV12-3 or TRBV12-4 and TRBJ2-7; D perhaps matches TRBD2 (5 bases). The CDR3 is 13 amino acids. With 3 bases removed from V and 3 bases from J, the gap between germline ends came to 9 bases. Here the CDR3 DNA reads TGTGCCAGCAGTTTCCGGGGATACTACGAGCAGTACTTC. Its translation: CASSFRGYYEQYF.

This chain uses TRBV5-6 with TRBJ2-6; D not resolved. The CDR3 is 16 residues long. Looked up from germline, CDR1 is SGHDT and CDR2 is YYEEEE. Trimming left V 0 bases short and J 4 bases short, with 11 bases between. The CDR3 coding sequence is TGTGCCAGCAGCTTGGATCGCAGGCTCGGGGCCAACGTCCTGACTTTC. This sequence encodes CASSLDRRLGANVLTF.

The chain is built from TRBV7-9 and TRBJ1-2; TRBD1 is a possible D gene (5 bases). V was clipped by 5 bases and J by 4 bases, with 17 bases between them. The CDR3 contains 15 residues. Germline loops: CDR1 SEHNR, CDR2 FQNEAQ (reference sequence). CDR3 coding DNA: TGTGCCAGCAGCCGGGGGACGGAGGGCCTCTATGGCTACACCTTC. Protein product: CASSRGTEGLYGYTF.

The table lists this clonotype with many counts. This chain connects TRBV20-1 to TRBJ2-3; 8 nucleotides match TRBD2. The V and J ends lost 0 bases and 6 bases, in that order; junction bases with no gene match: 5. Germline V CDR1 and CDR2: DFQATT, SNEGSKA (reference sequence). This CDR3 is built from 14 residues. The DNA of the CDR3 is TGCAGTGCTAGAGATAGCGGGGCAACGGATACGCAGTATTTT. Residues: CSARDSGATDTQYF.

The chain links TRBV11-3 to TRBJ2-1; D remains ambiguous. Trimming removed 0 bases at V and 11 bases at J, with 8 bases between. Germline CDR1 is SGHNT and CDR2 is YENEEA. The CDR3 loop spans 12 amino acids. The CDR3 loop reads CASSLDQEKQFF. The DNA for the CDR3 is TGTGCCAGCAGCTTAGACCAGGAGAAGCAGTTCTTC.

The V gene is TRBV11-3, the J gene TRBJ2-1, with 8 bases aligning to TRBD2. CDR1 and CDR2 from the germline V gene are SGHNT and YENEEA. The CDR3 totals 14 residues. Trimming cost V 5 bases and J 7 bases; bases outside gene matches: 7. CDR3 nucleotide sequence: TGTGCCAGCAGCCCCGCCCCGGGGGGGAATGAGCAGTTCTTC. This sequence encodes CASSPAPGGNEQFF.

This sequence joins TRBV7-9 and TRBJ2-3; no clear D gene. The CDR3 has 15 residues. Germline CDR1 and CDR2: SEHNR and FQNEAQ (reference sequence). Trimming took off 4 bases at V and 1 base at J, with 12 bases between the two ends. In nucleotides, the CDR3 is TGTGCCAGCAGCTCGGGTCTGGATCGCACAGATACGCAGTATTTT. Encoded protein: CASSSGLDRTDTQYF.

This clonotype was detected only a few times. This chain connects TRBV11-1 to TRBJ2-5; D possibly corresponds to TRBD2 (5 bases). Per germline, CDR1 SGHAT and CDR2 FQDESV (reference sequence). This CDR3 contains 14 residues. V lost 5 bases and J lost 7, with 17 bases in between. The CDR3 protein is CASSPGNEVGTQYF. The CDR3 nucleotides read TGTGCCAGCAGCCCGGGGAATGAGGTTGGGACCCAGTACTTC.

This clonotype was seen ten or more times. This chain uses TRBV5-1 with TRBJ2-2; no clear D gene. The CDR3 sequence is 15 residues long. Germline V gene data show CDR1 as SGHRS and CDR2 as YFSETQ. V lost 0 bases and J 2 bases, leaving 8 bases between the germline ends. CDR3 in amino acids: CASSLDPSNTGELFF. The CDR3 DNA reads TGCGCCAGCAGCTTGGATCCGAGTAACACCGGGGAGCTGTTTTTT.

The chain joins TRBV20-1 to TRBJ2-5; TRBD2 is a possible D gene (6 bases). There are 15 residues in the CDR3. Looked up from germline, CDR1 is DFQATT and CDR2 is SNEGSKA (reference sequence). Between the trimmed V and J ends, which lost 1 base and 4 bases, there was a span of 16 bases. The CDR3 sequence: CSARAPGLSGETQYF. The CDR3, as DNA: TGCAGTGCTAGAGCGCCGGGACTCTCGGGAGAGACCCAGTACTTC.

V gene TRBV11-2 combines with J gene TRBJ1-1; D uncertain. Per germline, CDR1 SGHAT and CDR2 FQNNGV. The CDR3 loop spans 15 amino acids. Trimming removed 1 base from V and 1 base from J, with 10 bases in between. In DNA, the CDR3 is TGTGCCAGCAGCTTAGGAGGTGCTGCGAACACTGAAGCTTTCTTT. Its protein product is CASSLGGAANTEAFF.

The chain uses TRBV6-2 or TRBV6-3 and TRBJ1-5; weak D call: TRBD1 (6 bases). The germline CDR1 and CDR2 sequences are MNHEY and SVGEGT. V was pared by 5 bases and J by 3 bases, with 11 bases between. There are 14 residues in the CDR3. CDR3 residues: CASSVDSNNQPQHF. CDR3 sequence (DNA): TGTGCCAGCAGTGTGGACAGCAACAATCAGCCCCAGCATTTT.

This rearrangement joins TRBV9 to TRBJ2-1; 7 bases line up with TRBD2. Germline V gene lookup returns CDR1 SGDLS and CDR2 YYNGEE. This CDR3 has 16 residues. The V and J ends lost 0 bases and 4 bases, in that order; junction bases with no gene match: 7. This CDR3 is CASSVGGSGYYNEQFF. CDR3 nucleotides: TGTGCCAGCAGCGTAGGAGGTAGCGGGTATTACAATGAGCAGTTCTTC.

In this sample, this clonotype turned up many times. Here the CDR3 DNA reads TGCGCCAGCATAACCGGGACAGGGGGCCCTCAAGAGACCCAGTACTTC. Its protein product is CASITGTGGPQETQYF. V gene TRBV5-1 combines with J gene TRBJ2-5, with 12 bases matching TRBD1. Germline values: CDR1 SGHRS, CDR2 YFSETQ. The CDR3 covers 16 residues. V was pared by 6 bases and J by 2 bases, with 8 bases of the junction left unmatched.

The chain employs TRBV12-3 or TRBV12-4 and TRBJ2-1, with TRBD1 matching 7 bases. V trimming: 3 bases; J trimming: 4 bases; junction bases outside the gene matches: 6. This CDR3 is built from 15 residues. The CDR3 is CASSFRGQSYNEQFF. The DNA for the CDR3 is TGTGCCAGCAGTTTCCGGGGACAGTCGTACAATGAGCAGTTCTTC.

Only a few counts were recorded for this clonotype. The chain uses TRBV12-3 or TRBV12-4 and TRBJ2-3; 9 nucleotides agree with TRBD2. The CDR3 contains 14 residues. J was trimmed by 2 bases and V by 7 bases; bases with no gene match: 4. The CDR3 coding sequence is TGTGCCAGCACCCTAGCGGGGTACACAGATACGCAGTATTTT. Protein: CASTLAGYTDTQYF.

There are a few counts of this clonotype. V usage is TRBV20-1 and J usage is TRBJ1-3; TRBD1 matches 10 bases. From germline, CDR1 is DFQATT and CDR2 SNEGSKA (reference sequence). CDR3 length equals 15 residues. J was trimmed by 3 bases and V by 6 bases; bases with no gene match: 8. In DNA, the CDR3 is TGCAGTGCCAGACCAGACAGGGGGCATGGAAACACCATATATTTT. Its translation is CSARPDRGHGNTIYF.

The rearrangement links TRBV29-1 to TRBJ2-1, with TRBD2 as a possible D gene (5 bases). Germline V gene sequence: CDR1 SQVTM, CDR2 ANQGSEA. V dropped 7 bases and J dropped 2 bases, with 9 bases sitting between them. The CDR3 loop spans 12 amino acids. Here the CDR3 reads CSAGFTYNEQFF. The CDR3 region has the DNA TGCAGCGCGGGGTTTACCTACAATGAGCAGTTCTTC.

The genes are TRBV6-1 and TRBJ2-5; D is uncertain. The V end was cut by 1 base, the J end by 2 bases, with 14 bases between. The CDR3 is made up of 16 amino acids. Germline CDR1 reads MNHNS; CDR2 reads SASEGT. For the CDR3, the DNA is TGTGCCAGCAGTGAAGGGCTCGCTATCCTTCAAGAGACCCAGTACTTC. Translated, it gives CASSEGLAILQETQYF.

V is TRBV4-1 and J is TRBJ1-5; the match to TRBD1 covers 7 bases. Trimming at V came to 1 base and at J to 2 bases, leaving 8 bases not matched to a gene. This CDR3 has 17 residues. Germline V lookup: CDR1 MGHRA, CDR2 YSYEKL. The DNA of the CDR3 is TGCGCCAGCAGCCAAGTGTTGACAGGGCTGGGCAATCAGCCCCAGCATTTT. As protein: CASSQVLTGLGNQPQHF.

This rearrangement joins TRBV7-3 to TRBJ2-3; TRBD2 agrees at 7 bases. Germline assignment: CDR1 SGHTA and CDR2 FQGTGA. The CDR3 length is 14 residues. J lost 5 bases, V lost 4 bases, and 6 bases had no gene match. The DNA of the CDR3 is TGTGCCAGCAGCTCCGCTTGGGGGGGAGATACGCAGTATTTT. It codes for CASSSAWGGDTQYF.

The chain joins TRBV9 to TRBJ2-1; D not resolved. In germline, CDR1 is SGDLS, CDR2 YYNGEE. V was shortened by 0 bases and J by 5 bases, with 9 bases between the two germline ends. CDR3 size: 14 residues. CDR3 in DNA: TGTGCCAGCAGCGTAGAAGATTACAACAATGAGCAGTTCTTC. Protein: CASSVEDYNNEQFF.

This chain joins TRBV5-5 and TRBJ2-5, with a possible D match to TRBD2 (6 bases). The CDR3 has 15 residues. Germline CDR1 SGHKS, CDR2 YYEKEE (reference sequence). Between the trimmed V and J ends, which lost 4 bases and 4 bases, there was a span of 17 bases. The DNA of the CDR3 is TGTGCCAGCAGCCAAGGGACTGTGCTGGCAGAGACCCAGTACTTC. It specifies CASSQGTVLAETQYF.

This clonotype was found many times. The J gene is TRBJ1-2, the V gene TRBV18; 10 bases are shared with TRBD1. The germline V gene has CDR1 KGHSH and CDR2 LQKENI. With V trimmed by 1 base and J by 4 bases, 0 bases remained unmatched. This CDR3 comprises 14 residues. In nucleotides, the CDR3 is TGTGCCAGCTCACCACGGACAGGGGGCTATGGCTACACCTTC. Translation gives CASSPRTGGYGYTF.

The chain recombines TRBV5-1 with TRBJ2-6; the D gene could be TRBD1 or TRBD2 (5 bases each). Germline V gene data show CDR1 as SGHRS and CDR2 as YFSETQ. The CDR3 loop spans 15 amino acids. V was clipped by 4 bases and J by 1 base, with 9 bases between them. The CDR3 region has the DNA TGCGCCAGCAGCCCCGGGGCATCTGGGGCCAACGTCCTGACTTTC. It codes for CASSPGASGANVLTF. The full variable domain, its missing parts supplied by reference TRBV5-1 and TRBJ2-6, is KAGVTQTPRYLIKTRGQQVTLSCSPISGHRSVSWYQQTPGQGLQFLFEYFSETQRNKGNFPGRFSGRQFSNSRSEMNVSTLELGDSALYLCASSPGASGANVLTFGAGSRLTVL.

CDR3 nucleotide sequence: TGTGCCAGCAGTTACGAAAGATCTCGGGATAGCTACACCTTC. Protein sequence: CASSYERSRDSYTF. The chain recombines TRBV6-6 with TRBJ1-2; D gene ambiguous. CDR1 and CDR2 from the germline V gene are MNHNY and SVGAGI (reference sequence). CDR3 length equals 14 residues. The ends were cut back, 2 bases at V and 9 bases at J, with 16 bases in the middle.

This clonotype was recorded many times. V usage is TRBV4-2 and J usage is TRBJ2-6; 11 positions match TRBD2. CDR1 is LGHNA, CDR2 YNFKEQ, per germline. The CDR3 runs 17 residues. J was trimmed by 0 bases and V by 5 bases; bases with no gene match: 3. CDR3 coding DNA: TGTGCCAGCAGCAGTAGCGGGGGGGCCTCTGGGGCCAACGTCCTGACTTTC. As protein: CASSSSGGASGANVLTF.